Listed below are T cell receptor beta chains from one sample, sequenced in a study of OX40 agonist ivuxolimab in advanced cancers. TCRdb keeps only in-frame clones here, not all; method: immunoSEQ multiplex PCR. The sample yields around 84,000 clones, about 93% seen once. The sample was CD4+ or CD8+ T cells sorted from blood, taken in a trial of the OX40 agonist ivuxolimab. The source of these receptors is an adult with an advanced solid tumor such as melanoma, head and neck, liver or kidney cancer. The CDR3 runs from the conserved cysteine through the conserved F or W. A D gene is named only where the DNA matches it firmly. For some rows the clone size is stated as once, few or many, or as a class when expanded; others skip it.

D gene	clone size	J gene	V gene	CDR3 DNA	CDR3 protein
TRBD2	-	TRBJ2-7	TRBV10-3	TGTGCCATCAGTGAGGGGACTAGTCCACCCTACGAGCAGTACTTC	CAISEGTSPPYEQYF
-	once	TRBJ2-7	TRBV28	TGTGCCAGCAGGGAGTCCGCCTACGAGCAGTACTTC	CASRESAYEQYF
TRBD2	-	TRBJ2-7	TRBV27	TGTGCCAGCAGTCCGGGACTAGCGGGAGGGCCTTTATGGGAGCAGTACTTC	CASSPGLAGGPLWEQYF
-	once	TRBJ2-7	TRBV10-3	TGTGCCATCTCTGGCCTGTTGACCTACGAGCAGTACTTC	CAISGLLTYEQYF
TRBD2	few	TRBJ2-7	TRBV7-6	TGTGCCAGCAGCTCGATTAGCGGGTCAACCACTTACGAGCAGTACTTC	CASSSISGSTTYEQYF
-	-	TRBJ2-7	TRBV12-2	TGTGCAAGTCGCTTCGTGGACGGGTCGGGCGACGAGCAGTACTTC	CASRFVDGSGDEQYF
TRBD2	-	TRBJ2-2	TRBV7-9	TGTGCCAGCAGCTTGGCTCCGGGACTAGCGGACACCGGGGAGCTGTTTTTT	CASSLAPGLADTGELFF
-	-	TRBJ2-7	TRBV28	TGTGCCAGCAGCGAAGCGGGCCACTCCTACGAGCAGTACTTC	CASSEAGHSYEQYF
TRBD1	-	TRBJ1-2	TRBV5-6	TGTGCCAGCAGCCTGGGACAGTATGGCTACACCTTC	CASSLGQYGYTF
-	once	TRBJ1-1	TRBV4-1	TGCGCCAGCAGCCAAGATCCTGTTCACACGATGAACACTGAAGCTTTCTTT	CASSQDPVHTMNTEAFF
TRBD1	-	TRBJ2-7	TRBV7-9	TGTGCCAGCAGCTTAACAGGGGGATACTACTACGAGCAGTACTTC	CASSLTGGYYYEQYF
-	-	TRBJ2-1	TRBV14	TGTGCCAGCAGCCCAAGCAGGACACCATACAATGAGCAGTTCTTC	CASSPSRTPYNEQFF
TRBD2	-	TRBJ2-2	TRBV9	TGTGCCAGCAGCGTCCCTAGGGGACTAGCGGGAGGAAGCACCGGGGAGCTGTTTTTT	CASSVPRGLAGGSTGELFF
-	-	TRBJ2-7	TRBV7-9	TGTGCCAGCAGGGGACCGGTGGAGCAGTACTTC	CASRGPVEQYF
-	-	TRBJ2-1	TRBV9	TGTGCCAGCAGCGCCAGGGGCGGGAGAGGGAGCTCCTACAATGAGCAGTTCTTC	CASSARGGRGSSYNEQFF
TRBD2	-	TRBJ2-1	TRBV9	TGTGCCAGCAGCCCCTCCGGGACTAGCGTGGATGAGCAGTTCTTC	CASSPSGTSVDEQFF
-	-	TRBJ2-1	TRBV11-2	TGTGCCAGCAGCTTCCGAGGAACGGGTTACAATGAGCAGTTCTTC	CASSFRGTGYNEQFF
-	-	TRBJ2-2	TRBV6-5	TGTGCCAGCAGAGCCGGGAACACCGGGGAGCTGTTTTTT	CASRAGNTGELFF
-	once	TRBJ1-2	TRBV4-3	TGCGCCAGCAGCCAAGGGCCAAAAGTTCACACCTTC	CASSQGPKVHTF
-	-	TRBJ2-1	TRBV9	TGTGCCAGCAGCGTAGATAATAGCGGCTCCTACAATGAGCAGTTCTTC	CASSVDNSGSYNEQFF
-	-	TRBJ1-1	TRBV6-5	TGTGCCAGCAGGGCAGTGAACACTGAAGCTTTCTTT	CASRAVNTEAFF
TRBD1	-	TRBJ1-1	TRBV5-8	TGTGCCAGCGGCTCGCCAGGGGGCACTGAAGCTTTCTTT	CASGSPGGTEAFF
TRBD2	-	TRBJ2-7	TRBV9	TGTGCCAGCAGCTTTAGCGGGACCGCCCTCTACGAGCAGTACTTC	CASSFSGTALYEQYF
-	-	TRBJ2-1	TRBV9	TGTGCCAGCAGCCACCGGGACGGTAACAATGAGCAGTTCTTC	CASSHRDGNNEQFF
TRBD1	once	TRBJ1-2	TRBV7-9	TGTGCCAGCAGCGCGACAGGGGGTTCCAATGGCTACACCTTC	CASSATGGSNGYTF
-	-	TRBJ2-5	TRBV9	TGTGCCAGCAGTTCAGAGGGGGGGGGCGGGGAGACCCAGTACTTC	CASSSEGGGGETQYF